Listed below are T cell receptor beta chains from one sample, sequenced in a study of blood T cell repertoires in COVID-19. The table came from immunoSEQ multiplex PCR; TCRdb's copy has only in-frame clones and leaves some out. The sample gives under 350,000 clones, around nine tenths of which show up once; about 2.6% is in the top ten. Sequencing was done on a sample of PBMCs or T cells enriched from blood (not recorded which). These receptors all stem from a woman between 18 and 30 years old who had recovered from COVID-19. The CDR3 runs from the conserved cysteine through the conserved F or W. D genes are given only for firm matches. Size values are once, few and many counts, or a class for expanded clones, and some rows have none.

v_gene	d_gene	abundance	j_gene	CDR3aa	CDR3nt
TRBV4-3	TRBD1	.	TRBJ1-1	CASSFRDRGFTEAFF	TGCGCCAGCAGCTTCCGGGACAGGGGGTTCACTGAAGCTTTCTTT
TRBV11-3	.	.	TRBJ2-2	CASSFSGSGELFF	TGTGCCAGCAGCTTCTCGGGGTCCGGGGAGCTGTTTTTT
TRBV27	TRBD1	.	TRBJ1-1	CASTQGFHTEAFF	TGTGCCAGCACACAGGGGTTTCACACTGAAGCTTTCTTT
TRBV5-6	.	.	TRBJ2-1	CASSLDTYSYNEQFF	TGTGCCAGCAGCTTAGACACCTACTCCTACAATGAGCAGTTCTTC
TRBV6-1	.	.	TRBJ1-1	CASSEAGANTEAFF	TGTGCCAGCAGTGAAGCAGGGGCCAACACTGAAGCTTTCTTT
TRBV5-1	.	few	TRBJ2-5	CASSLVAQLSRSETQYF	TGCGCCAGCAGCTTGGTTGCACAACTAAGCCGGTCAGAGACCCAGTACTTC
TRBV30	.	.	TRBJ1-6	CAWSEPEALHF	TGTGCCTGGAGTGAGCCCGAAGCCCTCCACTTT
TRBV5-1	TRBD2	.	TRBJ2-3	CASSSRFWASGSADTQYF	TGCGCCAGCAGCTCCCGGTTTTGGGCTAGCGGGAGTGCAGATACGCAGTATTTT
TRBV6-2/TRBV6-3	.	.	TRBJ2-7	CASSPNRRRHEQYF	TGTGCCAGCAGCCCCAACCGGCGGCGCCACGAGCAGTACTTC
TRBV11-2	.	few	TRBJ1-1	CASSLDGPRPGAFF	TGTGCCAGCAGCTTAGATGGCCCCAGGCCGGGGGCTTTCTTT
TRBV9	.	.	TRBJ2-7	CASSPLPPPSEQYF	TGTGCCAGCAGCCCTCTACCCCCGCCCTCCGAGCAGTACTTC
TRBV27	TRBD2	.	TRBJ2-7	CASSFAGDTYEQYF	TGTGCCAGCAGTTTTGCGGGAGACACCTACGAGCAGTACTTC
TRBV3-1/TRBV3-2	.	.	TRBJ1-5	CASSQAPRGDQPQHF	TGTGCCAGCAGCCAAGCACCCAGGGGCGATCAGCCCCAGCATTTT
TRBV5-1	TRBD2	once	TRBJ2-3	CASSLAGQRGMSTDTQYF	TGCGCCAGCAGCTTGGCCGGTCAGCGGGGGATGAGCACAGATACGCAGTATTTT
TRBV27	.	.	TRBJ2-7	CASSPKRTLPYEQYF	TGTGCCAGCAGTCCCAAACGGACACTGCCCTACGAGCAGTACTTC
TRBV5-6	.	.	TRBJ2-2	CASSLGAGRRTGELFF	TGTGCCAGCAGCTTGGGGGCAGGGCGTCGGACCGGGGAGCTGTTTTTT
TRBV6-1	TRBD1	.	TRBJ2-7	CASSEAGTGGNEQYF	TGTGCCAGCAGTGAAGCCGGGACAGGGGGCAACGAGCAGTACTTC
TRBV19	.	.	TRBJ1-2	CASSGTTMGGYTF	TGTGCCAGTAGTGGAACGACTATGGGTGGCTACACCTTC
TRBV3-1/TRBV3-2	TRBD1	.	TRBJ2-1	CASSQDPGTGRNEQFF	TGTGCCAGCAGCCAAGATCCCGGGACAGGGAGGAATGAGCAGTTCTTC
TRBV19	TRBD1	.	TRBJ2-5	CASSMGDRVGETQYF	TGTGCCAGTAGTATGGGGGACAGGGTAGGAGAGACCCAGTACTTC
TRBV7-2	TRBD1	.	TRBJ2-5	CASSLDRGSQETQYF	TGTGCCAGCAGCCTCGACAGGGGAAGCCAAGAGACCCAGTACTTC
TRBV15	TRBD1	.	TRBJ2-7	CATSRDLGQKIPYEQYF	TGTGCCACCAGCAGAGATCTGGGACAGAAGATTCCCTACGAGCAGTACTTC
TRBV5-4	TRBD1	.	TRBJ1-6	CATQRDSNSPLHF	TGTGCCACCCAACGGGACAGTAATTCACCCCTCCACTTT
TRBV30	TRBD1	.	TRBJ1-1	CATKKQGMITEAFF	TGTGCCACAAAAAAACAGGGGATGATCACTGAAGCTTTCTTT
TRBV5-1	.	.	TRBJ2-3	CASSPVAGKRDTQYF	TGCGCCAGCAGCCCCGTGGCAGGGAAGAGAGATACGCAGTATTTT
TRBV28	.	.	TRBJ2-2	CASVRSGEVWRGTGELFF	TGTGCCAGCGTGAGGAGCGGAGAGGTTTGGCGGGGCACCGGGGAGCTGTTTTTT
TRBV5-1	TRBD1	.	TRBJ1-5	CASSPRGADQPQHF	TGCGCCAGCAGCCCCAGGGGGGCCGATCAGCCCCAGCATTTT
TRBV21-1	.	.	TRBJ2-2	CASSKVPSGYINGELFF	TGTGCCAGCAGCAAAGTACCCAGCGGGTATATCAACGGGGAGCTGTTTTTT
TRBV3-1/TRBV3-2	TRBD2	once	TRBJ2-7	CASSHTSSGKVYEQYF	TGTGCCAGCAGCCACACCTCAAGCGGGAAAGTCTACGAGCAGTACTTC
TRBV14	TRBD2	.	TRBJ2-1	CASSQLAGGTYNEQFF	TGTGCCAGCAGCCAACTAGCGGGAGGGACATACAATGAGCAGTTCTTC
TRBV5-1	TRBD2	.	TRBJ2-1	CASSPLSGGRPISYNEQFF	TGCGCCAGCAGCCCGCTTAGCGGGGGGAGGCCTATCTCCTACAATGAGCAGTTCTTC
TRBV3-1/TRBV3-2	TRBD1	.	TRBJ2-7	CASSPGQGAVYEQYF	TGTGCCAGCAGCCCGGGCCAGGGGGCTGTCTACGAGCAGTACTTC
TRBV28	TRBD2	.	TRBJ2-7	CASSLVTSGFTSSYEQYF	TGTGCCAGCAGTTTAGTGACTAGCGGCTTTACGAGCTCCTACGAGCAGTACTTC
TRBV18	TRBD2	once	TRBJ2-3	CASSLWTSGGLRDTQYF	TGTGCCAGCTCACTTTGGACTAGCGGGGGGCTTCGGGATACGCAGTATTTT
TRBV14	TRBD2	.	TRBJ2-3	CASSQDFGGAADTQYF	TGTGCCAGCAGCCAAGATTTCGGGGGGGCCGCAGATACGCAGTATTTT
TRBV15	TRBD2	.	TRBJ2-1	CATSRTSGRWGSYNEQFF	TGTGCCACCAGCAGGACTAGCGGGAGGTGGGGTTCCTACAATGAGCAGTTCTTC
TRBV6-2/TRBV6-3	.	.	TRBJ1-2	CASSWGQAYGYTF	TGTGCCAGCAGTTGGGGCCAAGCCTATGGCTACACCTTC
TRBV6-5	TRBD1	.	TRBJ1-2	CASSYAGGSSYGYTF	TGTGCCAGCAGTTATGCAGGGGGAAGTAGCTATGGCTACACCTTC
TRBV5-1	.	.	TRBJ1-1	CASSLHQGTEAFF	TGCGCCAGCAGCTTGCATCAGGGCACTGAAGCTTTCTTT
TRBV7-3	.	.	TRBJ2-3	CASSLSGFMEDTQYF	TGTGCCAGCAGCTTAAGCGGGTTCATGGAAGATACGCAGTATTTT
TRBV4-2	TRBD1	.	TRBJ2-5	CASSPRGDREQETQYF	TGTGCCAGCAGCCCGAGAGGGGACAGGGAGCAAGAGACCCAGTACTTC